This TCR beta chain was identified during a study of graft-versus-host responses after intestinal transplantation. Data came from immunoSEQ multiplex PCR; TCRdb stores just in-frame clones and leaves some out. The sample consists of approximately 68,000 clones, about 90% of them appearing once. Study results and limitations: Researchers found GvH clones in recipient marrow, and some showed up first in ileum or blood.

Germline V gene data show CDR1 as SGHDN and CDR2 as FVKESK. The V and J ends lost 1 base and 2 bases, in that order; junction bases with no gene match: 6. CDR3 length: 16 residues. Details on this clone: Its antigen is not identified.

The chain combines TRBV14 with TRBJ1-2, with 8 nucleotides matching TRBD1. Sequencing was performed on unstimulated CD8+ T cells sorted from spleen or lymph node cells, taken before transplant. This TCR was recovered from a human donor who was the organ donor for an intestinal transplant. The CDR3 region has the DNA TGTGCCAGCAGCCAAGGAGAACAGGGGGTAAACTATGGCTACACCTTC. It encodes CASSQGEQGVNYGYTF.